This note documents a single T cell receptor (beta chain) sequence. The antigen remains undetermined. This specimen comes from a study of human T cells and chemical hapten exposure. At the level of the study: Reading of the patch tests, which applied 0.01% DPC to the upper back, occurred at 6 days.

TCRdb recomputed calls from the RACE reads with MiXCR, one row per CDR3 protein. The repertoire holds about 74,000 distinct CDR3 sequences, with 30% to 35% as singletons. From germline, CDR1 is SGHVS and CDR2 FQNEAQ. Trimming stripped 5 bases from V and 4 bases from J, with 11 bases between. CDR3 length: 14 amino acids. Time point reported: patch test 1, 2 weeks after DPC sensitization. Treatment here: therapeutic diphenylcyclopropenone sensitization with weekly scalp DPC. Study-level points and caveats: Patch test score was positively correlated with the counts of TCRs that had expanded at PT1. Versus controls, significantly more large CDR3 similarity clusters arose from expanded TCRs.

The genes are TRBV7-8 and TRBJ2-2, with D perhaps TRBD2 (6 bases). The receptor's source is a middle-aged man with alopecia areata. Some clones in this sample may be carry-over from other donors' samples. The sample here was whole blood, taken in connection with sensitization to the hapten diphenylcyclopropenone (DPC). The CDR3 is CASSLSGSTGELFF. The CDR3 coding sequence is TGTGCCAGCAGCCTGAGCGGGTCCACCGGGGAGCTGTTTTTT.